The 5 T cell receptor beta chains given below trace back to one sample, sequenced in a study of blood T cell repertoires in COVID-19. Profiled with immunoSEQ multiplex PCR; TCRdb holds only in-frame clones, not every one. This table holds some 150,000 clones, more than 70% found once. The material sequenced was peripheral blood. The source of these receptors is a man in his 60s with active or convalescent COVID-19.

This chain connects TRBV21-1 to TRBJ2-3; the table's TRBD2 call for D was not verified on the DNA. TRBV21-1 is termed a pseudogene. CDR3 length: 17 residues. The CDR3 sequence: CASSKERAGGPEDTQYF. Here the CDR3 DNA reads TGTGCCAGCAGCAAAGAAAGAGCGGGAGGGCCGGAAGATACGCAGTATTTT.

V gene TRBV11-2 combines with J gene TRBJ2-5; possibly TRBD2 for D (7 bases). The V end lost 5 bases, the J end lost 5 bases, and 18 bases lay between the germline ends. Germline V CDR1 and CDR2: SGHAT, FQNNGV. The CDR3 is 15 amino acids. This CDR3 is CASSPRGGLGETQYF. DNA of the CDR3: TGTGCCAGCAGCCCAAGGGGGGGACTGGGTGAGACCCAGTACTTC.

The V call is TRBV6-2 or TRBV6-3, the J call TRBJ1-1; D is unclear. The CDR3 sequence is 15 residues long. V was shortened by 2 bases and J by 1 base, with 11 bases between the two germline ends. CDR1 and CDR2 (germline): MNHEY, SVGEGT. CDR3 in amino acids: CASSYDPSRNTEAFF. Written as DNA, the CDR3 is TGTGCCAGCAGTTACGATCCGTCTAGGAACACTGAAGCTTTCTTT.

The chain combines TRBV11-3 with TRBJ1-1, with D possibly being TRBD1 (5 bases). V was shortened by 1 base and J by 6 bases, with 9 bases between the two germline ends. This CDR3 has 13 amino acids. The germline V gene encodes CDR1 SGHNT and CDR2 YENEEA. The CDR3, as DNA: TGTGCCAGCAGCTTAGGGGGACTCGCTGAAGCTTTCTTT. Residues: CASSLGGLAEAFF.

This clone was seen more than once but under ten times. This sequence joins TRBV6-6 and TRBJ1-5; perhaps TRBD1 as D (6 bases). The CDR3 runs to 14 residues. The germline CDR1 and CDR2 sequences are MNHNY and SVGAGI (reference sequence). Deletions cut 5 bases from V and 7 bases from J, with 15 bases between. CDR3 sequence reads: CASSHGGLGQPQHF. DNA of the CDR3: TGTGCCAGCAGTCACGGGGGGCTGGGACAGCCCCAGCATTTT.